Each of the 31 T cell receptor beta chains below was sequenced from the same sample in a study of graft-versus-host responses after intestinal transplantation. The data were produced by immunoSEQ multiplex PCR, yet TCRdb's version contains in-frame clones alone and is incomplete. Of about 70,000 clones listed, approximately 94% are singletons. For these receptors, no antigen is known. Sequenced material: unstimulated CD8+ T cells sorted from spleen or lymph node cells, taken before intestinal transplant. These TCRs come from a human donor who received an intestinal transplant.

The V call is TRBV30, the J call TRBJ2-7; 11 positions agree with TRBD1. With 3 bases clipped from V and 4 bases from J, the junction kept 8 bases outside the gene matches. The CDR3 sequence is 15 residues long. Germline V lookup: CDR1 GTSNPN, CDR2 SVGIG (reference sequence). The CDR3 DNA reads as TGTGCCTGGAGACCGGGACAGGGGGACTGGTACGAGCAGTACTTC. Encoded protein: CAWRPGQGDWYEQYF.

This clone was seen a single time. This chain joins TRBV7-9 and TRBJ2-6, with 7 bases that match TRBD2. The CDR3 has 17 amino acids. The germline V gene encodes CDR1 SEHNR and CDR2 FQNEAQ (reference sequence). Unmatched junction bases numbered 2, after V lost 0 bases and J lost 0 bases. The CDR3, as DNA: TGTGCCAGCAGCTTAGCCGGGGGGAACTCTGGGGCCAACGTCCTGACTTTC. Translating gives CASSLAGGNSGANVLTF. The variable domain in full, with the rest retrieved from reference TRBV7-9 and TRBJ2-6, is DTGVSQNPRHKITKRGQNVTFRCDPISEHNRLYWYRQTLGQGPEFLTYFQNEAQLEKSRLLSDRFSAERPKGSFSTLEIQRTEQGDSAMYLCASSLAGGNSGANVLTFGAGSRLTVL.

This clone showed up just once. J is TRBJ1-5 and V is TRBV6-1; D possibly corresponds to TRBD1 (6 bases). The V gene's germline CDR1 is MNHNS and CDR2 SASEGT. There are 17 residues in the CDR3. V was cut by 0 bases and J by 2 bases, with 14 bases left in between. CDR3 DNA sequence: TGTGCCAGCAGTGAAGCGCTTTCAGGGGAGGGCAATCAGCCCCAGCATTTT. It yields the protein CASSEALSGEGNQPQHF.

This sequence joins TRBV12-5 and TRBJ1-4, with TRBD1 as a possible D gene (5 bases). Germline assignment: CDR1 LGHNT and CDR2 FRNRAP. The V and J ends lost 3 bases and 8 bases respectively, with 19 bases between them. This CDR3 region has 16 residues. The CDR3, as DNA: TGTGCTAGTGGTTTAGTTCAAGACACAGGATCCGAAAAACTGTTTTTT. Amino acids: CASGLVQDTGSEKLFF.

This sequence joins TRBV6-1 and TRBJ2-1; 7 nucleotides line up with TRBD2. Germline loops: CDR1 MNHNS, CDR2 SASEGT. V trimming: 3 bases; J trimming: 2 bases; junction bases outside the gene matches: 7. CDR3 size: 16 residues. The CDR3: CASSDWAGAAYNEQFF. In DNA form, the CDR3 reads TGTGCCAGCAGTGACTGGGCGGGAGCTGCCTACAATGAGCAGTTCTTC.

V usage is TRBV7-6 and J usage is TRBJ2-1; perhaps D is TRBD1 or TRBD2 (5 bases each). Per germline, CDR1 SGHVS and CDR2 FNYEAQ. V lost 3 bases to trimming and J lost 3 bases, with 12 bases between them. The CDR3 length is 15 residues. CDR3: CASSLGLADYNEQFF. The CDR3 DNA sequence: TGTGCCAGCAGCTTGGGGCTAGCAGACTACAATGAGCAGTTCTTC.

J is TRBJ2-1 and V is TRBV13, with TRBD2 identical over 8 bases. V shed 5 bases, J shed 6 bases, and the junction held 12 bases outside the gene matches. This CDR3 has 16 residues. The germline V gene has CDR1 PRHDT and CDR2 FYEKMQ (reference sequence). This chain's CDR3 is CASSRQQAGAVNEQFF. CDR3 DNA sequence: TGTGCCAGCAGCAGGCAGCAAGCGGGAGCGGTCAATGAGCAGTTCTTC. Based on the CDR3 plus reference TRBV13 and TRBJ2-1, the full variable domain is AAGVIQSPRHLIKEKRETATLKCYPIPRHDTVYWYQQGPGQDPQFLISFYEKMQSDKGSIPDRFSAQQFSDYHSELNMSSLELGDSALYFCASSRQQAGAVNEQFFGPGTRLTVL.

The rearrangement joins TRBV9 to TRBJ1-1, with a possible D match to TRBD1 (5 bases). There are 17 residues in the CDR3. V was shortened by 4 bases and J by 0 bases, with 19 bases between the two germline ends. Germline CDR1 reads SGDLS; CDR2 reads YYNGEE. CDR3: CASSPSTGVGVNTEAFF. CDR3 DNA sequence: TGTGCCAGCAGCCCTAGTACGGGGGTTGGGGTGAACACTGAAGCTTTCTTT.

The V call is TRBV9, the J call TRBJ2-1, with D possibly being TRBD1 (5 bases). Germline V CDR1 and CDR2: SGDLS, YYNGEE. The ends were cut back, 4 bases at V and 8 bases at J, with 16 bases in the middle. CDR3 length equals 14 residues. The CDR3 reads CASSHGATTYEQFF. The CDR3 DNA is TGTGCCAGCAGCCATGGGGCTACTACATATGAGCAGTTCTTC.

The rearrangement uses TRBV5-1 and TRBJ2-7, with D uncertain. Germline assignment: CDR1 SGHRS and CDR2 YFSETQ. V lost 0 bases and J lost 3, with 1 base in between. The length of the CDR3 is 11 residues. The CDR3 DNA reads TGCGCCAGCAGCTTGGTCTACGAGCAGTACTTC. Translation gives CASSLVYEQYF.

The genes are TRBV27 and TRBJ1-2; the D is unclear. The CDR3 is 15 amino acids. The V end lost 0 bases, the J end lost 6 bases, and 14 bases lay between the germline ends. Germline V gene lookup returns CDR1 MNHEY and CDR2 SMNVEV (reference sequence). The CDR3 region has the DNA TGTGCCAGCAGTTTATCGTCGGCAGGTGGGAATGGCTACACCTTC. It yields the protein CASSLSSAGGNGYTF.

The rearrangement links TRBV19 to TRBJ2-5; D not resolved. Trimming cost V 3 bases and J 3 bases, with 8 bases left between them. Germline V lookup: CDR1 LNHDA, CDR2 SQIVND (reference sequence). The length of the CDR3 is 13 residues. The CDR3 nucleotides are TGTGCCAGTAGTATCATCCGGGAAGAGACCCAGTACTTC. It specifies CASSIIREETQYF. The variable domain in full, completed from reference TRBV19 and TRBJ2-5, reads DGGITQSPKYLFRKEGQNVTLSCEQNLNHDAMYWYRQDPGQGLRLIYYSQIVNDFQKGDIAEGYSVSREKKESFPLTVTSAQKNPTAFYLCASSIIREETQYFGPGTRLLVL.

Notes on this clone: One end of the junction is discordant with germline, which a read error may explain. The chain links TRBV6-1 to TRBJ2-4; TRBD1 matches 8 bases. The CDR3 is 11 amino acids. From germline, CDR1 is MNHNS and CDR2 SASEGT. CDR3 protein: CASRTPGQVSF. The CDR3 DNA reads TGTGCCAGCAGGACGCCGGGACAGGTGTCCTTC.

As DNA, the CDR3 is TGTGCCAGCAGCGTGGCCAGGGAAGATACGCAGTATTTT. Amino acids: CASSVAREDTQYF. The J gene is TRBJ2-3, the V gene TRBV9; D perhaps matches TRBD1 (5 bases). Germline CDR1 is SGDLS and CDR2 is YYNGEE. V lost 2 bases and J 5 bases, leaving 9 bases between the germline ends. The CDR3 covers 13 residues.

CDR3 DNA: TGCGCCAGCAGCTTGGGGGCGGGCAAAACAGATACGCAGTATTTT. It encodes CASSLGAGKTDTQYF. The chain combines TRBV5-1 with TRBJ2-3; TRBD2 is a possible D gene (5 bases). V was shortened by 0 bases and J by 3 bases, with 11 bases between the two germline ends. CDR3 size: 15 residues. Germline V CDR1 and CDR2: SGHRS, YFSETQ.

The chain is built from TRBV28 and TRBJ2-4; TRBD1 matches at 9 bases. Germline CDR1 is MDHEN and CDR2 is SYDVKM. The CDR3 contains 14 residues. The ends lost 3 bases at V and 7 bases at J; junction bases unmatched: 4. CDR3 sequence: CASSFWTGVNIQYF. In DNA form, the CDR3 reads TGTGCCAGCAGTTTTTGGACAGGGGTGAACATTCAGTACTTC.

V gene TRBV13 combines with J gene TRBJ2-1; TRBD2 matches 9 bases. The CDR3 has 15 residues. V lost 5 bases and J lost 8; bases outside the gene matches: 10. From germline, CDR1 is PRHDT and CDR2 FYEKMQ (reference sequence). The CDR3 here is CASSPEREESDEQFF. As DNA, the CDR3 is TGTGCCAGCAGCCCCGAGCGGGAGGAATCGGATGAGCAGTTCTTC.

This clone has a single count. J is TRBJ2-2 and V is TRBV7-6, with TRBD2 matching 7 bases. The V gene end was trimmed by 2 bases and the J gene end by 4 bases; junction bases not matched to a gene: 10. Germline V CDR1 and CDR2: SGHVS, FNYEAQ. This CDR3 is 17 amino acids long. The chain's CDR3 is CASSLREGTTLTGELFF. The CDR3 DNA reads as TGTGCCAGCAGCTTACGAGAAGGGACTACCCTCACCGGGGAGCTGTTTTTT.

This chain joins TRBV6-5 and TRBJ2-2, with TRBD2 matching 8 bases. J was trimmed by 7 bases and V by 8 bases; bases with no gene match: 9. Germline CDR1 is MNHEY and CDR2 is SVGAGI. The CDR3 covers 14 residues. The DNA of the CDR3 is TGTGCCAGCGGAACCGGACTAGCAATCGGGGAGCTGTTTTTT. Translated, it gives CASGTGLAIGELFF.

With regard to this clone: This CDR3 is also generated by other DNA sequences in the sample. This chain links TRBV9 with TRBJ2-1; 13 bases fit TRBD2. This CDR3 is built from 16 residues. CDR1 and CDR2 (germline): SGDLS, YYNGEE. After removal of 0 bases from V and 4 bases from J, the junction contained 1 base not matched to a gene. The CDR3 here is CASSVEGLAGYNEQFF. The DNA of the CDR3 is TGTGCCAGCAGCGTAGAGGGACTAGCGGGGTACAATGAGCAGTTCTTC.

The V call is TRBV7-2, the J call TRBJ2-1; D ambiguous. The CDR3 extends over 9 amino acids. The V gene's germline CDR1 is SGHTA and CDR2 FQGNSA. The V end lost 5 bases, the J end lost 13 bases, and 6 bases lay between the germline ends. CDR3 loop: CASSTRQFF. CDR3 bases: TGTGCCAGCAGCACCAGACAGTTCTTC.

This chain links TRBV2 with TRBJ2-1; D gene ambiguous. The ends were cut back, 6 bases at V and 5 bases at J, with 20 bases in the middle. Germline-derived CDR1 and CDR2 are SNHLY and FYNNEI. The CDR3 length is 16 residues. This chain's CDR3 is CASRPDLAEDHNEQFF. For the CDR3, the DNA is TGTGCCAGCAGGCCCGACTTAGCTGAAGATCACAATGAGCAGTTCTTC.

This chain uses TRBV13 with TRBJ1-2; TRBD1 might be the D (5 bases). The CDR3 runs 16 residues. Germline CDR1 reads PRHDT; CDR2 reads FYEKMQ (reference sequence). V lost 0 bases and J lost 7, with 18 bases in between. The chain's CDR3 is CASSLGGTTDMRGYTF. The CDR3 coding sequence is TGTGCCAGCAGCTTAGGAGGGACGACAGACATGCGTGGCTACACCTTC. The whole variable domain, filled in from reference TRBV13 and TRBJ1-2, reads AAGVIQSPRHLIKEKRETATLKCYPIPRHDTVYWYQQGPGQDPQFLISFYEKMQSDKGSIPDRFSAQQFSDYHSELNMSSLELGDSALYFCASSLGGTTDMRGYTFGSGTRLTVV.

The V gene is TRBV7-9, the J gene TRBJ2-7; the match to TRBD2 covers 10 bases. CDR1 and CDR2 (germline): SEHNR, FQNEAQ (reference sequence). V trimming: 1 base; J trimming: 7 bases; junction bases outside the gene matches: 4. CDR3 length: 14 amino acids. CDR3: CASSLVAGGREQYF. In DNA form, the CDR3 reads TGTGCCAGCAGCTTAGTAGCGGGAGGACGGGAGCAGTACTTC.

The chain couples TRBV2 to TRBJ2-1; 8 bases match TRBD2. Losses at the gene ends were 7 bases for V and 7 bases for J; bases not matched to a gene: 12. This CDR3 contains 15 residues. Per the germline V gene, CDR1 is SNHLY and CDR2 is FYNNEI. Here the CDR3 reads CASTPPSGSWNEQFF. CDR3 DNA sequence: TGTGCCAGCACGCCGCCCAGCGGGAGTTGGAATGAGCAGTTCTTC. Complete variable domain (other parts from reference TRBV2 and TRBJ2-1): EPEVTQTPSHQVTQMGQEVILRCVPISNHLYFYWYRQILGQKVEFLVSFYNNEISEKSEIFDDQFSVERPDGSNFTLKIRSTKLEDSAMYFCASTPPSGSWNEQFFGPGTRLTVL.

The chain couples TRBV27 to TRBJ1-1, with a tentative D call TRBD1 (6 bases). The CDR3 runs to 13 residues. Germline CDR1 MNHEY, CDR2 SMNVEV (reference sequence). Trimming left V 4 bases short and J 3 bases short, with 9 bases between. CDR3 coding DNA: TGTGCCAGCAGTTGGGGGGGCGACACTGAAGCTTTCTTT. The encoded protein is CASSWGGDTEAFF.

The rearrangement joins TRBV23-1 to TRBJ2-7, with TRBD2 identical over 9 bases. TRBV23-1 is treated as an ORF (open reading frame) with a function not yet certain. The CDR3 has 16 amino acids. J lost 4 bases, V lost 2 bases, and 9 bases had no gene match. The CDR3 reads CASSQRVASGTYEQYF. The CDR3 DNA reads TGCGCCAGCAGTCAAAGGGTGGCTAGCGGGACATACGAGCAGTACTTC.

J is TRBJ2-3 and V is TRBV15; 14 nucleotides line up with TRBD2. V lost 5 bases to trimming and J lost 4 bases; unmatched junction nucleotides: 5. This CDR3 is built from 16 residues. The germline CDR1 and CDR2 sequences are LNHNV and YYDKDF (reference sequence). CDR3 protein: CATSGLAGGRSDTQYF. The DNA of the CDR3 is TGTGCCACCAGCGGACTAGCGGGAGGCAGATCAGATACGCAGTATTTT.

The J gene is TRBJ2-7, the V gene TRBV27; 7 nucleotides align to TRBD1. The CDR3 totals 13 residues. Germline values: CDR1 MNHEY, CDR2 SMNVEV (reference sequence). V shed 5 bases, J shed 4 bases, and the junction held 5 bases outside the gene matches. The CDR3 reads CASSNRGKYEQYF. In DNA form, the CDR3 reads TGTGCCAGCAGTAACAGGGGAAAATACGAGCAGTACTTC.

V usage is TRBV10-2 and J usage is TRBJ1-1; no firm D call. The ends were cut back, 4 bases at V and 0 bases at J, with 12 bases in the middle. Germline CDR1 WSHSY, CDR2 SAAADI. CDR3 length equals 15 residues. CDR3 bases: TGCGCCAGCAGTGTGTTAGTAAAAATGAACACTGAAGCTTTCTTT. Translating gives CASSVLVKMNTEAFF.

The CDR3 coding sequence is TGTGCCAGCAGCTACCCTCAGGGGCCTTCCTTTCAACATTGGAACACCATATATTTT. Amino acids: CASSYPQGPSFQHWNTIYF. This chain links TRBV7-9 with TRBJ1-3; a weak D match, TRBD1 (6 bases). In germline, CDR1 is SEHNR, CDR2 FQNEAQ (reference sequence). Trimming took 4 bases from V and 7 from J, leaving 29 bases between them. This CDR3 contains 19 residues. Full variable domain (remainder filled in from reference TRBV7-9 and TRBJ1-3): DTGVSQNPRHKITKRGQNVTFRCDPISEHNRLYWYRQTLGQGPEFLTYFQNEAQLEKSRLLSDRFSAERPKGSFSTLEIQRTEQGDSAMYLCASSYPQGPSFQHWNTIYFGEGSWLTVV.